This T cell receptor (beta chain) comes out of a study of shared clonotypes between healthy human individuals. Whole-study results and caveats: When naive CD4 clonotypes were compared across a few donors, 5% to 5.5% were shared.

The count of this clone is one. Its antigen remains unidentified. J was trimmed by 8 bases and V by 1 base; bases with no gene match: 9. CDR1 and CDR2 from the germline V gene are SGHTA and FQGTGA. The CDR3 is 15 amino acids. The study separated CD4+ cells into CD45RA+ naive and CD45RA-negative memory subsets. This table comes from immunoSEQ multiplex PCR, and its TCRdb copy is limited to in-frame clones, with some not included. This table has around 990,000 clones, around 77% appearing once. This chain links TRBV7-3 with TRBJ1-2, with 8 nucleotides matching TRBD1. Sample: memory CD4+ T cells from PBMCs. Subset of the sample: CD45RA-negative fraction. This TCR came from a young man in good health. Some clones in this sample may be carry-over from other donors' samples. The CDR3 sequence: CASSLSGQGRGGYTF. CDR3 DNA: TGTGCCAGCAGCTTAAGCGGACAGGGTAGGGGCGGCTACACCTTC.